One sample yielded the 13 T cell receptor beta chains listed below, sequenced in a study of PD-L1 blockade in urothelial cancer. The assay was immunoSEQ multiplex PCR, and TCRdb's table has in-frame clones only and misses some. The table has more than 85,000 clones, about nine tenths seen once; the top ten hold 2%. Described time point: pretreatment peripheral blood. Sequenced here: PBMCs, sampled around atezolizumab (anti-PD-L1) treatment. Receptor source: a man aged 55 to 70 with urothelial cancer.

This clone showed up just once. The chain is built from TRBV5-8 and TRBJ2-2, with 8 positions matching TRBD1. CDR3 size: 16 residues. Germline CDR1 and CDR2: SGHTS and YDEGEE. With V trimmed by 5 bases and J by 4 bases, 10 bases remained unmatched. CDR3 DNA sequence: TGTGCCAGCAGAACCGGACAGGGTGTGACCACCGGGGAGCTGTTTTTT. Its protein product is CASRTGQGVTTGELFF.

The chain carries TRBV7-6 and TRBJ1-1; no definite D call. Trimming removed 4 bases at V and 2 bases at J, with 14 bases between. The CDR3 has 15 amino acids. Germline V CDR1 and CDR2: SGHVS, FNYEAQ. CDR3 region: CASSSREGFNTEAFF. The CDR3 coding sequence is TGTGCCAGCAGCTCCCGCGAGGGATTCAACACTGAAGCTTTCTTT.

This sequence joins TRBV5-1 and TRBJ1-1; D gene ambiguous. V was trimmed by 4 bases and J by 0 bases, leaving 10 bases between them. The CDR3 covers 14 residues. Germline V gene sequence: CDR1 SGHRS, CDR2 YFSETQ. The CDR3 here is CASSPGNMNTEAFF. The CDR3, as DNA: TGCGCCAGCAGCCCGGGTAACATGAACACTGAAGCTTTCTTT.

The rearrangement uses TRBV7-2 and TRBJ1-2, with 9 positions matching TRBD1. This CDR3 region has 16 residues. V gave up 5 bases and J gave up 6 bases; unmatched junction bases: 13. Looked up from germline, CDR1 is SGHTA and CDR2 is FQGNSA. CDR3 residues: CASSEGPTGGWNGYTF. For the CDR3, the DNA is TGTGCCAGCAGCGAAGGTCCGACAGGGGGGTGGAATGGCTACACCTTC.

The DNA for the CDR3 is TGTGCCAGCAGCTCAACCGGACAGGGGGCATATGGCTACACCTTC. Amino acid sequence: CASSSTGQGAYGYTF. V is TRBV7-9 and J is TRBJ1-2; 11 bases fit TRBD1. CDR1 is SEHNR and CDR2 is FQNEAQ in the germline V gene (reference sequence). V lost 4 bases to trimming and J lost 5 bases; unmatched junction nucleotides: 6. The CDR3 has 15 amino acids.

The V and J genes are TRBV11-3 and TRBJ2-3, with D possibly TRBD1 on 6 matching bases. V lost 5 bases and J 0 bases, leaving 15 bases between the germline ends. The CDR3 contains 16 residues. Per germline, CDR1 SGHNT and CDR2 YENEEA. The CDR3 sequence is CASSPGTRTSTDTQYF. CDR3 in DNA: TGTGCCAGCAGCCCCGGGACACGAACGAGCACAGATACGCAGTATTTT. Complete variable domain (other parts from reference TRBV11-3 and TRBJ2-3): EAGVVQSPRYKIIEKKQPVAFWCNPISGHNTLYWYLQNLGQGPELLIRYENEEAVDDSQLPKDRFSAERLKGVDSTLKIQPAELGDSAVYLCASSPGTRTSTDTQYFGPGTRLTVL.

The chain has TRBV10-3 and TRBJ1-1; D uncertain. The V and J ends lost 3 bases and 2 bases respectively, with 7 bases between them. Germline assignment: CDR1 ENHRY and CDR2 SYGVKD. The CDR3 contains 13 residues. The CDR3 DNA reads as TGTGCCATCAGTGATTGGAGCAACACTGAAGCTTTCTTT. Protein sequence: CAISDWSNTEAFF.

V and J are TRBV5-1 and TRBJ2-1, with D tentatively TRBD2 (5 bases). The CDR3 length is 17 residues. Germline CDR1 is SGHRS and CDR2 is YFSETQ. V was shortened by 0 bases and J by 5 bases, with 18 bases between the two germline ends. This CDR3 reads CASSLALATTIHNEQFF. The CDR3, as DNA: TGCGCCAGCAGCTTGGCGTTAGCGACCACTATTCACAATGAGCAGTTCTTC.

The chain recombines TRBV18 with TRBJ2-7; 7 bases match TRBD2. Germline V CDR1 and CDR2: KGHSH, LQKENI. J gave up 2 bases and V 0 bases, and 1 base lay outside the gene matches. The CDR3 loop spans 14 amino acids. The CDR3 loop is CASSPPAGAYEQYF. The CDR3 DNA is TGTGCCAGCTCACCACCGGCGGGGGCCTACGAGCAGTACTTC.

V usage is TRBV25-1 and J usage is TRBJ1-5; D uncertain. Germline V lookup: CDR1 MGHDK, CDR2 SYGVNS. The CDR3 has 14 amino acids. Trimming took off 6 bases at V and 6 bases at J, with 15 bases between the two ends. DNA for the CDR3: TGTGCCAGCAGCCGCGTGGAGGAGGCTCAGCCCCAGCATTTT. Translation: CASSRVEEAQPQHF.

The chain couples TRBV19 to TRBJ1-6, with D uncertain. CDR1 is LNHDA and CDR2 is SQIVND in the germline V gene (reference sequence). The V end was cut by 7 bases, the J end by 0 bases, with 13 bases between. The CDR3 is made up of 16 amino acids. In nucleotides, the CDR3 is TGTGCCAGTACGGCGTTGGGGAGCTCCTATAATTCACCCCTCCACTTT. Translating it yields CASTALGSSYNSPLHF.

The rearrangement links TRBV7-8 to TRBJ1-6; 9 bases are shared with TRBD1. V lost 2 bases to trimming and J lost 2 bases; unmatched junction nucleotides: 1. The CDR3 is made up of 16 amino acids. The germline V gene encodes CDR1 SGHVS and CDR2 FQNEAQ. The CDR3 region is CASSLHRGPYNSPLHF. Here the CDR3 DNA reads TGTGCCAGCAGCTTACACAGGGGGCCCTATAATTCACCCCTCCACTTT.

This chain uses TRBV5-3 with TRBJ1-2; 7 bases are shared with TRBD1. TRBV5-3 is sorted into the ORF group, with uncertain function. The V segment lost 3 bases and the J segment 0 bases; nucleotides outside the gene matches: 8. CDR3 length equals 16 residues. CDR3 nucleotide sequence: TGTGCCAGAAGCTACGGGACAGAGGAACCTAACTATGGCTACACCTTC. This codes for CARSYGTEEPNYGYTF.